The entry that follows covers one T cell receptor (beta chain) sequence. TCRdb independently ran MiXCR on the RT-PCR reads; one entry per CDR3 protein. The table includes roughly 780,000 distinct CDR3 sequences, roughly 20% detected once. These data originate in a study of response to subunit inactivated influenza vaccine. CDR1 is DFQATT and CDR2 is SNEGSKA in the germline V gene (reference sequence). V was cut by 2 bases and J by 8 bases, with 15 bases left in between. CDR3 length: 13 amino acids. The clonotype was recovered from a man aged 50-59 years who received an inactivated influenza vaccine. The specimen comprised PBMCs from blood, sampled 5 days after vaccination. The chain recombines TRBV20-1 with TRBJ1-1, with D perhaps TRBD1 (5 bases). The CDR3 is CSARSPGLREAFF. In DNA form, the CDR3 reads TGCAGTGCTAGATCTCCAGGGCTTCGCGAAGCTTTCTTT.